This TCR beta chain was identified during a study of OX40 agonist ivuxolimab in advanced cancers. The method was immunoSEQ multiplex PCR; TCRdb's version includes in-frame clones alone and lacks a portion of them. The repertoire consists of tens of thousands of clones, with roughly three quarters occurring once and the leading ten covering 4% to 5%. CDR3 length: 15 residues. Trimming stripped 4 bases from V and 8 bases from J, with 18 bases between. Germline V gene lookup returns CDR1 SGHRS and CDR2 YFSETQ. This clone was counted a single time. The source of this sequence is an adult with an advanced solid tumor such as melanoma, head and neck, liver or kidney cancer. Here the sequenced sample was CD4+ or CD8+ T cells sorted from blood, taken in a trial of the OX40 agonist ivuxolimab. This chain uses TRBV5-1 with TRBJ1-4; D is unresolved. The CDR3 reads CASSPREGLGEKLFF. CDR3 bases: TGCGCCAGCAGCCCTAGGGAGGGCTTGGGGGAAAAACTGTTTTTT.